These 25 T cell receptor beta chains share one sample of origin, sequenced in a study of cytomegalovirus exposure and HLA in healthy donors. The PCR was carried out with 60 Vbeta primers and 13 Jbeta primers. Libraries were prepared by immunoSEQ multiplex PCR; TCRdb keeps only in-frame clonotypes and omits some of them. Seen here are 150,000 to 200,000 clones, approximately 73% observed once, and the top ten hold less than 1.5%. The sequenced material came from PBMCs. The receptors here all came from a man over 45 in good health and CMV-seronegative.

This rearrangement joins TRBV7-9 to TRBJ1-4, with no clear D. Per the germline V gene, CDR1 is SEHNR and CDR2 is FQNEAQ (reference sequence). Trimming stripped 5 bases from V and 8 bases from J, with 12 bases between. The CDR3 runs 13 residues. The CDR3 region is CASSPGPSEKLFF. CDR3 coding DNA: TGTGCCAGCAGCCCAGGCCCCTCGGAAAAACTGTTTTTT. The entire variable domain, with the rest obtained from reference TRBV7-9 and TRBJ1-4, is as follows: DTGVSQNPRHKITKRGQNVTFRCDPISEHNRLYWYRQTLGQGPEFLTYFQNEAQLEKSRLLSDRFSAERPKGSFSTLEIQRTEQGDSAMYLCASSPGPSEKLFFGSGTQLSVL.

The chain is built from TRBV6-1 and TRBJ1-2, with D unresolved. Germline V lookup: CDR1 MNHNS, CDR2 SASEGT. Trimming removed 8 bases from V and 4 bases from J, with 14 bases in between. The CDR3 is made up of 13 amino acids. This chain's CDR3 is CASARGESYGYTF. The DNA for the CDR3 is TGTGCCAGCGCGCGAGGAGAAAGCTATGGCTACACCTTC.

This clone occurred a few times. The V gene is TRBV21-1, the J gene TRBJ1-5. TRBV21-1 is a pseudogene locus. CDR3 size: 15 residues. CDR3 sequence reads: CASSKDGGVLGPQHF. The DNA for the CDR3 is TGTGCCAGCAGCAAAGATGGCGGAGTCTTGGGGCCCCAGCATTTT.

This clone was recorded a few times. The rearrangement joins TRBV28 to TRBJ2-7, with unresolved D. Germline V gene sequence: CDR1 MDHEN, CDR2 SYDVKM. Trimming left V 6 bases short and J 3 bases short, with 12 bases between. This CDR3 comprises 13 residues. This CDR3 is CASREYFSYEQYF. For the CDR3, the DNA is TGTGCCAGCAGAGAGTACTTTAGCTACGAGCAGTACTTC.

This clone was observed once. The rearrangement links TRBV19 to TRBJ1-2; D gene ambiguous. The CDR3 runs 14 residues. Trimming took off 7 bases at V and 0 bases at J, with 12 bases between the two ends. The germline gives CDR1 LNHDA, CDR2 SQIVND (reference sequence). The CDR3 nucleotides read TGTGCCAGTACCCTGGGCAGGCCTAACTATGGCTACACCTTC. Translating it yields CASTLGRPNYGYTF.

The chain has TRBV6-5 and TRBJ2-5, with TRBD1 matching 8 bases. Looked up from germline, CDR1 is MNHEY and CDR2 is SVGAGI. V was pared by 2 bases and J by 4 bases, with 3 bases of the junction left unmatched. The CDR3 is made up of 14 amino acids. CDR3 DNA sequence: TGTGCCAGCAGTTACCAGACAGGGGTAGAGACCCAGTACTTC. Encoded protein: CASSYQTGVETQYF.

The J gene is TRBJ1-4, the V gene TRBV2, with 9 nucleotides matching TRBD1. The germline CDR1 and CDR2 sequences are SNHLY and FYNNEI. V gave up 6 bases and J gave up 7 bases; unmatched junction bases: 9. CDR3 size: 15 residues. This CDR3 is CASSPTGGIREKLFF. CDR3 DNA: TGTGCCAGCAGCCCTACAGGGGGCATTCGTGAAAAACTGTTTTTT.

CDR3 region: CASSLGSGGAGELFF. Here the CDR3 DNA reads TGTGCCAGCAGTTTAGGCAGCGGGGGAGCCGGGGAGCTGTTTTTT. The chain employs TRBV28 and TRBJ2-2; 8 bases are a match to TRBD2. The CDR3 sequence is 15 residues long. J lost 6 bases, V lost 2 bases, and 5 bases had no gene match. The V gene's germline CDR1 is MDHEN and CDR2 SYDVKM.

A remark on this clone: Other DNA sequences in this sample translate to the same CDR3. The chain links TRBV5-1 to TRBJ1-6, with a possible D match to TRBD1 (6 bases). Germline loops: CDR1 SGHRS, CDR2 YFSETQ. The CDR3 is 14 residues long. Trimming pared 1 base from V and 4 bases from J, leaving 6 bases between. The CDR3 spells CASSLTGYNSPLHF. The DNA for the CDR3 is TGCGCCAGCAGCTTGACAGGGTATAATTCACCCCTCCACTTT.

The chain employs TRBV7-6 and TRBJ2-7, with 8 bases identical to TRBD2. The CDR3 runs 16 residues. Trimming cost V 2 bases and J 5 bases; bases outside gene matches: 11. The germline V gene encodes CDR1 SGHVS and CDR2 FNYEAQ. The CDR3 protein is CASSLPKGGGKDEQYF. The CDR3 DNA reads as TGTGCCAGCAGCTTACCAAAAGGCGGGGGGAAGGACGAGCAGTACTTC. Full variable domain (missing parts from reference TRBV7-6 and TRBJ2-7): GAGVSQSPRYKVTKRGQDVALRCDPISGHVSLYWYRQALGQGPEFLTYFNYEAQQDKSGLPNDRFSAERPEGSISTLTIQRTEQRDSAMYRCASSLPKGGGKDEQYFGPGTRLTVT.

This CDR3 reads CASRQLGGYNSPLHF. The CDR3 DNA reads as TGTGCCAGCAGACAGTTGGGGGGTTATAATTCACCCCTCCACTTT. The gene calls are TRBV2 and TRBJ1-6, with D tentatively TRBD1 (5 bases). This CDR3 comprises 15 residues. Germline-derived CDR1 and CDR2 are SNHLY and FYNNEI. V lost 6 bases and J lost 4, with 13 bases in between. Filled out from reference TRBV2 and TRBJ1-6, the complete variable domain reads EPEVTQTPSHQVTQMGQEVILRCVPISNHLYFYWYRQILGQKVEFLVSFYNNEISEKSEIFDDQFSVERPDGSNFTLKIRSTKLEDSAMYFCASRQLGGYNSPLHFGNGTRLTVT.

This clone has only one observation. The chain recombines TRBV7-6 with TRBJ1-3; a weak D match, TRBD1 (5 bases). CDR3 length: 15 residues. Germline CDR1 reads SGHVS; CDR2 reads FNYEAQ. Trimming left V 1 base short and J 4 bases short, with 11 bases between. The CDR3 sequence is CASSLGDSSGNTIYF. CDR3 DNA sequence: TGTGCCAGCAGCTTAGGAGACAGTTCCGGAAACACCATATATTTT.

This clone was counted a few times. Other DNA variants within this sample encode the same CDR3. The chain joins TRBV7-2 to TRBJ1-5; possibly TRBD1 for D (6 bases). CDR3 length: 14 residues. Germline loops: CDR1 SGHTA, CDR2 FQGNSA. V was trimmed by 1 base and J by 2 bases, leaving 6 bases between them. In nucleotides, the CDR3 is TGTGCCAGCAGCTTAGACAGGGGCAATCAGCCCCAGCATTTT. Its protein is CASSLDRGNQPQHF.

The gene calls are TRBV5-1 and TRBJ1-2, with D unclear. This CDR3 comprises 13 residues. CDR1 SGHRS and CDR2 YFSETQ come from the germline V gene. V lost 0 bases and J 8 bases, leaving 11 bases between the germline ends. CDR3 in amino acids: CASSLEAVWGYTF. The CDR3 nucleotides are TGCGCCAGCAGCTTGGAGGCGGTCTGGGGCTACACCTTC.

The chain combines TRBV27 with TRBJ2-5; TRBD2 matches 13 bases. CDR3 length: 15 residues. CDR1 and CDR2 from the germline V gene are MNHEY and SMNVEV (reference sequence). Losses at the gene ends were 4 bases for V and 3 bases for J; bases not matched to a gene: 2. The CDR3 is CASSWTSGGKETQYF. The CDR3 DNA reads as TGTGCCAGCAGTTGGACTAGCGGGGGCAAAGAGACCCAGTACTTC.

The chain combines TRBV7-2 with TRBJ2-5, with D unclear. CDR1 and CDR2 (germline): SGHTA, FQGNSA. This CDR3 has 15 amino acids. V shed 1 base and J shed 2 bases, with 11 bases lying between them. The CDR3 is CASSLGVGVQETQYF. The DNA for the CDR3 is TGTGCCAGCAGCTTAGGGGTCGGAGTACAAGAGACCCAGTACTTC.

The chain recombines TRBV19 with TRBJ1-5, with a weak D call TRBD1 (5 bases). Germline CDR1 LNHDA, CDR2 SQIVND (reference sequence). V shed 5 bases and J shed 5 bases, with 16 bases lying between them. The CDR3 length is 15 residues. The CDR3, as DNA: TGTGCCAGTAGTCCTCCGGGGGTGGTCGATCAGCCCCAGCATTTT. Translated, it gives CASSPPGVVDQPQHF.

In its sample, this clone was seen a few times. The J gene is TRBJ1-5, the V gene TRBV19; weak D call: TRBD1 (6 bases). The germline V and J ends were trimmed by 5 bases and 1 base, with 15 bases remaining between them. The CDR3 has 16 amino acids. Per the germline V gene, CDR1 is LNHDA and CDR2 is SQIVND (reference sequence). The CDR3 region is CASSPTGTPSNQPQHF. In DNA, the CDR3 is TGTGCCAGTAGTCCCACCGGGACACCCAGCAATCAGCCCCAGCATTTT.

This clone has more than one count but fewer than ten. The chain couples TRBV19 to TRBJ2-3, with D tentatively TRBD1 (5 bases). CDR3 length: 14 residues. V was trimmed by 0 bases and J by 4 bases, leaving 8 bases between them. The germline V gene encodes CDR1 LNHDA and CDR2 SQIVND (reference sequence). The CDR3 here is CASSIDRQPDTQYF. The CDR3 coding sequence is TGTGCCAGTAGTATAGACCGACAGCCAGATACGCAGTATTTT.

The V call is TRBV9, the J call TRBJ2-3; the D gene is possibly TRBD2 (6 bases). This CDR3 is 14 amino acids long. Germline values: CDR1 SGDLS, CDR2 YYNGEE. Trimming stripped 0 bases from V and 2 bases from J, with 7 bases between. CDR3: CASSVGGDTDTQYF. Written as DNA, the CDR3 is TGTGCCAGCAGCGTAGGGGGGGACACAGATACGCAGTATTTT.

This chain joins TRBV6-1 and TRBJ2-3; D is perhaps TRBD1 (5 bases). The CDR3 totals 13 residues. The germline V and J ends were trimmed by 6 bases and 3 bases, with 10 bases remaining between them. From germline, CDR1 is MNHNS and CDR2 SASEGT. CDR3 protein: CASRGLRTDTQYF. The CDR3 DNA reads as TGTGCCAGCAGGGGGCTGAGGACAGATACGCAGTATTTT.

In its sample, this clone was seen a few times. The chain uses TRBV5-4 and TRBJ1-2, with TRBD1 matching 7 bases. The germline gives CDR1 SGHNT, CDR2 YYREEE (reference sequence). This CDR3 has 13 residues. V lost 6 bases, J lost 5 bases, and 7 bases stayed unmatched. CDR3 amino acids: CASNVQGVYGYTF. The CDR3 region has the DNA TGTGCCAGCAACGTCCAGGGGGTTTATGGCTACACCTTC.

There are a few counts of this clone. This chain connects TRBV19 to TRBJ1-2; 10 bases match TRBD1. CDR3 size: 15 residues. Unmatched junction bases numbered 4, after V lost 3 bases and J lost 3 bases. Germline-derived CDR1 and CDR2 are LNHDA and SQIVND (reference sequence). The CDR3 DNA is TGTGCCAGTAGTATGTTGGGGACAGGGGACTATGGCTACACCTTC. It specifies CASSMLGTGDYGYTF.

The chain uses TRBV12-5 and TRBJ2-7; the match to TRBD1 covers 8 bases. Germline V gene sequence: CDR1 LGHNT, CDR2 FRNRAP. The CDR3 loop spans 15 amino acids. V was pared by 6 bases and J by 2 bases, with 9 bases of the junction left unmatched. The DNA of the CDR3 is TGTGCTAGTGGCCCTGACAGGGGAGGTACCTACGAGCAGTACTTC. Translation: CASGPDRGGTYEQYF.

The sample holds a few counts of this clone. The chain couples TRBV11-3 to TRBJ2-1; the match to TRBD1 covers 7 bases. The CDR3 is 16 residues long. CDR1 is SGHNT, CDR2 YENEEA, per germline. Trimming cost V 5 bases and J 1 base; bases outside gene matches: 8. In DNA, the CDR3 is TGTGCCAGCAGCCGTGACAGGGATCGGTCCTACAATGAGCAGTTCTTC. It translates to CASSRDRDRSYNEQFF.